This T cell receptor beta chain was identified in a study of blood T cell repertoires in COVID-19. At the level of the study: The United States, Italy and Spain were the sources of the acute and convalescent COVID-19 samples. Sources were T cells, B-cell-depleted T cells, or PBMCs; the material itself was cDNA or gDNA.

Authors' methods: Amplification with reference gene primers provided the estimates of nucleated cell counts. The repertoire was sequenced with immunoSEQ multiplex PCR; TCRdb's copy has only in-frame clones and lacks some. That table gives V, J and clone size, and the DNA gave D and trimming. The sample consists of around 130,000 clones, around three quarters of them appearing once. Germline CDR1 reads SNHLY; CDR2 reads FYNNEI. There are 12 residues in the CDR3. The V end lost 6 bases, the J end lost 10 bases, and 10 bases lay between the germline ends. The sequenced sample consisted of peripheral blood. The chain combines TRBV2 with TRBJ1-6; no clear D gene. The sequence was collected from a man in his forties or fifties with acute or convalescent COVID-19. CDR3 nucleotides: TGTGCCAGCAGATACGGGGAGTCACCCCTCCACTTT. Amino acid sequence: CASRYGESPLHF.